A selection of T cell receptor beta chains follows, all from one sample in a study of blood T cell repertoires in COVID-19. Libraries were prepared by immunoSEQ multiplex PCR; TCRdb keeps only in-frame clonotypes and omits some of them. The sample has 7,500 to 9,500 clones, 80% to 90% seen once; the top ten hold 7.5% to 9.5%. The specimen was peripheral blood. The receptor set was obtained from a man aged 60-69 years with acute or convalescent COVID-19. The CDR3 runs from the conserved cysteine through the conserved F or W. D genes are given only for firm matches. Clone size is given for some rows only: seen once, a few or many times, or a class if the clone is expanded.

>TRBJ2-2|TRBV6-2/TRBV6-3|.|.
TGTGCCAGCAGTTACAACCGCGGGGCCGGGGAGCTGTTTTTT
CASSYNRGAGELFF
>TRBJ1-1|TRBV7-6|.|TRBD1
TGTGCCAGCAGCCGAAGGGACAGGTTTTCAGCTTTCTTT
CASSRRDRFSAFF
>TRBJ2-7|TRBV14|.|TRBD1
TGTGCCAGCAGCCAGAGGACAGGGACCTATTACGAGCAGTACTTC
CASSQRTGTYYEQYF
>TRBJ1-2|TRBV5-6|.|.
TGTGCCAGCAGATCGATACAGGGCCTGGATGGCTACACCTTC
CASRSIQGLDGYTF
>TRBJ1-2|TRBV27|.|.
TGTGCCACTCAAGAGGCAGGGACTAACTATGGCTACACCTTC
CATQEAGTNYGYTF
>TRBJ1-1|TRBV13|.|.
TGTGCCAGCTCCCTGGGAGGAGGCACTGAAGCTTTCTTT
CASSLGGGTEAFF
>TRBJ2-3|TRBV24-1|once|.
TGTGCCACCAGTGATCTAGACAGTTCCACAGATACGCAGTATTTT
CATSDLDSSTDTQYF
>TRBJ2-7|TRBV27|.|TRBD2
TGTGCCAGCAGTCCCGGACTAGCGGCATACGAGCAGTACTTC
CASSPGLAAYEQYF
>TRBJ2-1|TRBV12-3/TRBV12-4|.|TRBD2
TGTGCCAGCAGTAAACTAGCGAATGAGCAGTTCTTC
CASSKLANEQFF
>TRBJ1-1|TRBV6-2/TRBV6-3|.|.
TGTGCCAGCAGTCGTAACACTGAAGCTTTCTTT
CASSRNTEAFF
>TRBJ2-3|TRBV5-1|.|TRBD1
TGCGCCAGCAGCTTGGTAGACAGGGCCGATACGCAGTATTTT
CASSLVDRADTQYF
>TRBJ2-7|TRBV2|.|TRBD2
TGTGCCAGCAGTCCCTCCGGGACTAGCGTCTACGAGCAGTACTTC
CASSPSGTSVYEQYF
>TRBJ2-1|TRBV2|.|TRBD1
TGTGCCAGCGGACAGGGGGCTTTCAATGAGCAGTTCTTC
CASGQGAFNEQFF
>TRBJ2-2|TRBV7-6|.|TRBD2
TGTGCCAGCAAAGGGACTAGCGGGAGGGCCCGTACCGGGGAGCTGTTTTTT
CASKGTSGRARTGELFF
>TRBJ1-1|TRBV6-4|.|.
TGTGCCAGCAGGCCGAGGAGGCCTGAAGCTTTCTTT
CASRPRRPEAFF
>TRBJ2-5|TRBV7-2|.|.
TGTGCCAGCAGCTTAGGAGAAGCGTACCAAGAGACCCAGTACTTC
CASSLGEAYQETQYF
>TRBJ2-5|TRBV5-1|medium-sized|.
TGCGCCAGCAGCTTGGGGTCCGTACAATGGGAGACCCAGTACTTC
CASSLGSVQWETQYF
>TRBJ1-2|TRBV7-2|.|TRBD1
TGTGCCAGCAGCTCCGGGACAGGGCTCTATGGCTACACCTTC
CASSSGTGLYGYTF
>TRBJ1-2|TRBV11-2|.|.
TGTGCCAGCAGCCGTCGACAGCCCTCTAACTATGGCTACACCTTC
CASSRRQPSNYGYTF
>TRBJ1-2|TRBV18|.|.
TGTGCCAGCTCACCAACCACAGCGGCCTCTAACTATGGCTACACCTTC
CASSPTTAASNYGYTF
>TRBJ2-2|TRBV11-2|.|TRBD2
TGTGCCAGCAGCTTATTAGCGGGGGGGCCTCTGGACACCGGGGAGCTGTTTTTT
CASSLLAGGPLDTGELFF
>TRBJ1-6|TRBV5-1|.|TRBD1
TGCGCCAGCAGCTCCGGGGACAGTTATAATTCACCCCTCCACTTT
CASSSGDSYNSPLHF
>TRBJ2-1|TRBV11-2|.|.
TGTGCCAGCAGCTGGGGACTGAACAATGAGCAGTTCTTC
CASSWGLNNEQFF
>TRBJ1-1|TRBV5-8|.|.
TGTGCCAGCAGCTTCGTGAAAGAAACCCGAACGAGGACTGAAGCTTTCTTT
CASSFVKETRTRTEAFF